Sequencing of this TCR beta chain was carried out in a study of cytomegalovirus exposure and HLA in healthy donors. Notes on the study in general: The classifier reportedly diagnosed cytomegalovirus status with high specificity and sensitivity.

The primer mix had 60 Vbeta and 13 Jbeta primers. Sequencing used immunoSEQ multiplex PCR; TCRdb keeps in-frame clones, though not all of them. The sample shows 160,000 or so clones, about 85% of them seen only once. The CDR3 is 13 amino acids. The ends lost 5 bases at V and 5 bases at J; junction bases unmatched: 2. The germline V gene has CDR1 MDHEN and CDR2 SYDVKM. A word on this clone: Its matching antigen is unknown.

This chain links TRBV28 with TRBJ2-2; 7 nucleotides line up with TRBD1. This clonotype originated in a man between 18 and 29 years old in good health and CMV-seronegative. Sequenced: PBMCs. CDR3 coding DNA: TGTGCCAGCAGTGACAGGGCGACCGGGGAGCTGTTTTTT. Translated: CASSDRATGELFF. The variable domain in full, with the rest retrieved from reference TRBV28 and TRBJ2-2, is DVKVTQSSRYLVKRTGEKVFLECVQDMDHENMFWYRQDPGLGLRLIYFSYDVKMKEKGDIPEGYSVSREKKERFSLILESASTNQTSMYLCASSDRATGELFFGEGSRLTVL.